This is a list of T cell receptor beta chains from one sample in a study of T-cell reconstitution after alpha-beta-depleted transplantation in children. TCRdb recomputed calls from the PCR reads with MiXCR, one row per CDR3 protein. The sample contains over 200,000 distinct CDR3 sequences, 11% of which appear only once. The source was PBMCs, collected before TCRalphabeta/CD19-depleted stem cell transplant. All receptors come from a child less than two years old with acute myeloid leukemia, due to receive a stem cell transplant. Both conserved end residues are part of each CDR3. A D gene is named only where the DNA matches it firmly. For some rows the clone size is stated as once, few or many, or as a class when expanded; others skip it.

CDR3 length	J gene	V gene	D gene	clone size	CDR3 protein	CDR3 DNA
16	TRBJ2-7	TRBV15	TRBD2	many	CATSRGLAGGNNEQYF	TGTGCCACCAGCAGAGGTTTAGCGGGAGGTAACAACGAGCAGTACTTC
13	TRBJ1-5	TRBV12-5	TRBD1	.	CASGLGGDQPQHF	TGTGCTAGTGGTTTAGGGGGCGATCAGCCCCAGCATTTT
17	TRBJ2-2	TRBV3-1	TRBD2	many	CASSPHFFGLEAGELFF	TGTGCCAGCAGCCCGCATTTCTTCGGACTAGAGGCCGGGGAGCTGTTTTTT
16	TRBJ2-7	TRBV5-1	.	many	CASSLGGALSSYEQYF	TGCGCCAGCAGCTTAGGGGGAGCGCTCTCGTCCTACGAGCAGTACTTC
14	TRBJ2-7	TRBV6-1	TRBD2	many	CASSLTGTSGEQYF	TGTGCCAGCAGCCTAACCGGGACTAGTGGGGAGCAGTACTTC
18	TRBJ2-6	TRBV19	.	few	CASSLRSLSGSGANVLTF	TGTGCCAGTAGTCTCCGTTCCTTATCGGGATCTGGGGCCAACGTCCTGACTTTC
16	TRBJ2-1	TRBV18	.	few	CASSPTGAGMNNEQFF	TGTGCCAGCTCACCGACGGGGGCAGGGATGAACAATGAGCAGTTCTTC
13	TRBJ2-5	TRBV5-1	TRBD1	many	CASSRDREETQYF	TGCGCCAGCAGCAGGGACAGGGAAGAGACCCAGTACTTC
17	TRBJ2-7	TRBV6-5	TRBD1	many	CASSYSFAGGFTYEQYF	TGTGCCAGCAGTTACTCCTTCGCAGGGGGCTTTACCTACGAGCAGTACTTC
13	TRBJ2-7	TRBV15	TRBD2	.	CATAWGEGSEQYF	TGTGCCACGGCGTGGGGGGAGGGTAGCGAGCAGTACTTC
15	TRBJ2-7	TRBV18	TRBD2	few	CASSPASGSSYEQYF	TGTGCCAGCTCACCTGCTAGCGGGAGCTCCTACGAGCAGTACTTC
15	TRBJ2-2	TRBV12-3/TRBV12-4	TRBD2	many	CASRNLAANTGELFF	TGTGCCAGCAGGAACCTAGCGGCGAACACCGGGGAGCTGTTTTTT
14	TRBJ1-1	TRBV19	TRBD1	few	CASSSQTGVPEAFF	TGTGCCAGTAGTTCCCAGACAGGGGTTCCCGAAGCTTTCTTT
15	TRBJ2-3	TRBV5-5	TRBD2	many	CASSLIGLAGDTQYF	TGTGCCAGCAGCTTGATAGGACTAGCAGGAGATACGCAGTATTTT
15	TRBJ2-7	TRBV7-2	.	many	CASSLFFGGRNEQYF	TGTGCCAGCAGTCTCTTTTTTGGTGGGAGGAACGAGCAGTACTTC
13	TRBJ2-7	TRBV7-2	.	many	CASSLAPNYEQYF	TGTGCCAGCAGCTTAGCCCCCAATTACGAGCAGTACTTC
15	TRBJ2-1	TRBV28	.	many	CASSFLTVWDNEQFF	TGTGCCAGCAGTTTTCTGACAGTGTGGGACAATGAGCAGTTCTTC
15	TRBJ1-1	TRBV3-1	.	.	CASSQTGTSDTEAFF	TGTGCCAGCAGCCAGACCGGGACATCAGACACTGAAGCTTTCTTT
15	TRBJ1-2	TRBV7-9	TRBD1	.	CASSLAGQVDYGYTF	TGTGCCAGCAGCTTAGCGGGACAGGTCGACTATGGCTACACCTTC
14	TRBJ2-3	TRBV5-5	.	many	CASSLGGASDTQYF	TGTGCCAGCAGCTTGGGAGGCGCCTCAGATACGCAGTATTTT
12	TRBJ1-2	TRBV6-4	.	many	CASSDYGNGYTF	TGTGCCAGCAGTGACTATGGGAATGGCTACACCTTC
13	TRBJ2-5	TRBV29-1	TRBD1	many	CSVGGRGRETQYF	TGCAGCGTTGGGGGCAGGGGGCGGGAGACCCAGTACTTC
13	TRBJ2-3	TRBV29-1	.	many	CSVEWLRTDTQYF	TGCAGCGTTGAATGGCTGCGCACAGATACGCAGTATTTT
17	TRBJ1-4	TRBV18	.	many	CASSPDPLTATNEKLFF	TGTGCCAGCTCACCAGATCCCCTGACAGCAACTAATGAAAAACTGTTTTTT
12	TRBJ1-6	TRBV5-1	.	many	CASSSLNSPLHF	TGCGCCAGCAGCTCCCTTAATTCACCCCTCCACTTT
17	TRBJ2-3	TRBV30	TRBD2	many	CAWSPFYLAGSETTQYF	TGTGCCTGGAGTCCCTTCTATCTAGCGGGATCGGAGACTACGCAGTATTTT
16	TRBJ2-5	TRBV18	TRBD2	.	CASSPPSGGSWETQYF	TGTGCCAGCTCACCACCTAGCGGGGGGTCATGGGAGACCCAGTACTTC
14	TRBJ2-7	TRBV12-3/TRBV12-4	.	many	CASSLVTETYEQYF	TGTGCCAGCAGTTTGGTGACTGAGACCTACGAGCAGTACTTC
13	TRBJ2-7	TRBV12-3/TRBV12-4	.	many	CASSPPGAYEQYF	TGTGCCAGCAGTCCCCCAGGTGCCTACGAGCAGTACTTC
16	TRBJ2-7	TRBV12-3/TRBV12-4	.	.	CASSFRGGAGPYEQYF	TGTGCCAGCAGTTTCCGAGGAGGTGCGGGCCCTTACGAGCAGTACTTC
14	TRBJ2-3	TRBV12-3/TRBV12-4	.	many	CASSPTGLPDTQYF	TGTGCCAGCAGTCCAACAGGGTTGCCAGATACGCAGTATTTT
14	TRBJ2-5	TRBV20-1	.	many	CSALHKRIPETQYF	TGCAGTGCGCTGCACAAGCGTATCCCTGAGACCCAGTACTTC
16	TRBJ2-1	TRBV7-3	.	many	CASSLTSVSSYNEQFF	TGTGCCAGCAGCTTAACTAGCGTTAGCTCCTACAATGAGCAGTTCTTC
11	TRBJ2-3	TRBV20-1	.	many	CSGGRTDTQYF	TGCAGTGGGGGTCGCACAGATACGCAGTATTTT
13	TRBJ1-4	TRBV10-3	.	many	CAISRGESEKLFF	TGTGCCATCAGCCGGGGGGAGAGTGAAAAACTGTTTTTT
13	TRBJ1-5	TRBV6-5	.	many	CASSRRGLQPQHF	TGTGCCAGCAGTCGCAGGGGTTTGCAGCCCCAGCATTTT
15	TRBJ2-7	TRBV3-1	.	.	CASSSRWRRKDEQYF	TGTGCCAGCAGCTCCCGCTGGAGGAGGAAGGACGAGCAGTACTTC
15	TRBJ2-5	TRBV19	TRBD2	few	CASSSLAGDQETQYF	TGTGCCAGTAGTAGTCTAGCGGGAGACCAAGAGACCCAGTACTTC